The present entry profiles one T cell receptor beta chain with its context. Since a far larger clone is one base different, this is likely a read error. Unsorted PBMC DNA was sequenced on ten immunoSEQ deep assay plates. As processed by the authors: Filtering differed, since immunoSEQ gave only junction sequences and no quality scores. Data came from immunoSEQ multiplex PCR; TCRdb stores just in-frame clones and leaves some out. V and J calls and clone size are given by that table; D and trimming were obtained from the DNA. Of over 400,000 clones listed, over 70% are singletons. Trimming shortened V by 5 bases and J by 1 base, and 15 bases separated the two germline ends. CDR1 is MNHNY and CDR2 is SVGAGI in the germline V gene (reference sequence). This CDR3 has 15 amino acids. Donors were healthy HIV-negative adults without recent acute infections or vaccinations. This record belongs to a study of shared clonotypes between healthy human individuals. Looking at the study overall: Donors, aged 18 to 49, were a couple of women and three men.

The TCR sequence derives from a woman aged 35 to 49 in good health. Some clones in this sample may be carry-over from other donors' samples. This chain joins TRBV6-6 and TRBJ2-7; D possibly corresponds to TRBD1 (6 bases). The specimen was PBMCs. The CDR3 DNA follows: TGTGCCAGCAGTACCTGCAGGGGTGGGTCCTACGAGCAGTACTTC. Amino acid sequence: CASSTCRGGSYEQYF.